This T cell receptor (beta chain) was recorded in a study of control samples from healthy donors and cancer patients. Produced via immunoSEQ multiplex PCR; TCRdb's table is partial and in-frame only. The sample has roughly 130,000 clones; more than 85% are singletons. Germline V CDR1 and CDR2: MGHDK, SYGVNS. This CDR3 contains 15 residues. The V end was cut by 4 bases, the J end by 4 bases, with 16 bases between. Sequencing was performed on blood. This receptor was taken from a man aged 18 to 29 in good health. V gene TRBV25-1 combines with J gene TRBJ2-5, with no clear D. In nucleotides, the CDR3 is TGTGCCAGCAGTGGATCCAGGATATGGAGAGAGACCCAGTACTTC. It specifies CASSGSRIWRETQYF.